The 32 T cell receptor beta chains presented below share a single source sample, sequenced in a study of cytomegalovirus exposure and HLA in healthy donors. Both 60 Vbeta primers and 13 Jbeta primers went into the PCR. The table came from immunoSEQ multiplex PCR; TCRdb's copy has only in-frame clones and leaves some out. The sample yields around 100,000 clones, more than 70% seen once. The specimen was PBMCs. The receptors stem from a male donor in good health and CMV-seropositive.

This clone was counted between two and nine times. The genes are TRBV5-5 and TRBJ2-1; TRBD2 agrees at 7 bases. The CDR3 totals 15 residues. V lost 2 bases and J lost 3; bases outside the gene matches: 5. In germline, CDR1 is SGHKS, CDR2 YYEKEE (reference sequence). CDR3 residues: CASSLGGGGYNEQFF. The CDR3 nucleotides are TGTGCCAGCAGCTTAGGCGGCGGGGGCTACAATGAGCAGTTCTTC.

The chain carries TRBV7-9 and TRBJ1-2; a possible D gene is TRBD1 (6 bases). The CDR3 contains 16 residues. V was trimmed by 8 bases and J by 3 bases, leaving 22 bases between them. CDR1 SEHNR and CDR2 FQNEAQ come from the germline V gene (reference sequence). CDR3 bases: TGTGCCAGCGACGGGGCAGGGGCTTATTGGCACTATGGCTACACCTTC. Protein sequence: CASDGAGAYWHYGYTF.

V is TRBV29-1 and J is TRBJ1-5; the D gene is possibly TRBD1 (6 bases). The length of the CDR3 is 16 residues. The V and J ends lost 7 bases and 2 bases respectively, with 21 bases between them. Germline V CDR1 and CDR2: SQVTM, ANQGSEA. This chain's CDR3 is CSAGCGGLRGNQPQHF. Written as DNA, the CDR3 is TGCAGCGCGGGGTGCGGGGGGCTTAGGGGCAATCAGCCCCAGCATTTT.

J is TRBJ2-7 and V is TRBV5-8, with TRBD1 matching over 9 bases. J lost 3 bases, V lost 6 bases, and 13 bases had no gene match. The length of the CDR3 is 16 residues. CDR1 SGHTS and CDR2 YDEGEE come from the germline V gene. The CDR3: CASNKDDGTGFYEQYF. In DNA, the CDR3 is TGTGCCAGCAATAAAGATGACGGGACAGGGTTCTACGAGCAGTACTTC.

This clone turned up a few times. As DNA, the CDR3 is TGTGCCAGCAGCCAGCAGACTAGCGGGGGGTACAATGAGCAGTTCTTC. As protein: CASSQQTSGGYNEQFF. The J gene is TRBJ2-1, the V gene TRBV4-2; 13 bases are shared with TRBD2. Trimming took 3 bases from V and 4 from J; bases not matched to a gene: 3. Germline loops: CDR1 LGHNA, CDR2 YNFKEQ. The CDR3 extends over 16 amino acids.

The J gene is TRBJ1-2, the V gene TRBV19; D gene uncertain. The CDR3 length is 13 residues. Trimming took off 11 bases at V and 0 bases at J, with 13 bases between the two ends. Germline V gene lookup returns CDR1 LNHDA and CDR2 SQIVND (reference sequence). In DNA, the CDR3 is TGTGCCTCTTCGGGGAGGCCTAACTATGGCTACACCTTC. This sequence encodes CASSGRPNYGYTF. Using reference TRBV19 and TRBJ1-2 for the parts outside the CDR3, the full variable domain is DGGITQSPKYLFRKEGQNVTLSCEQNLNHDAMYWYRQDPGQGLRLIYYSQIVNDFQKGDIAEGYSVSREKKESFPLTVTSAQKNPTAFYLCASSGRPNYGYTFGSGTRLTVV.

The chain is built from TRBV7-9 and TRBJ2-3; 10 bases map to TRBD1. J was trimmed by 6 bases and V by 4 bases; bases with no gene match: 10. Germline V gene sequence: CDR1 SEHNR, CDR2 FQNEAQ (reference sequence). The CDR3 totals 16 residues. The CDR3 here is CASSSSDRGLGDTQYF. In nucleotides, the CDR3 is TGTGCCAGCAGCTCCTCAGACAGGGGGCTCGGGGATACGCAGTATTTT.

The J gene is TRBJ2-7, the V gene TRBV30; 12 bases map to TRBD2. The V and J ends lost 0 bases and 8 bases, in that order; junction bases with no gene match: 2. This CDR3 is 13 amino acids long. Per germline, CDR1 GTSNPN and CDR2 SVGIG (reference sequence). In DNA, the CDR3 is TGTGCCTGGAGTGTTGGACTAGCGGGAAAGCAGTACTTC. Amino acids: CAWSVGLAGKQYF.

This chain links TRBV19 with TRBJ1-2; 8 bases match TRBD1. V was clipped by 7 bases and J by 5 bases; unmatched bases: 3. This CDR3 is 12 amino acids long. Germline values: CDR1 LNHDA, CDR2 SQIVND (reference sequence). The CDR3 is CASTRTGYGYTF. The CDR3 coding sequence is TGTGCCAGTACCCGGACAGGGTATGGCTACACCTTC.

This clone was seen more than once but under ten times. The V and J genes are TRBV7-3 and TRBJ2-1, with 7 bases lining up with TRBD1. With V trimmed by 5 bases and J by 9 bases, 4 bases remained unmatched. The V gene's germline CDR1 is SGHTA and CDR2 FQGTGA. This CDR3 region has 12 residues. In nucleotides, the CDR3 is TGTGCCAGCAGCGCAACAGGGGTTGAGCAGTTCTTC. Protein sequence: CASSATGVEQFF.

DNA of the CDR3: TGCAGCGTTGAGTTCGGACTAGGAGAGACCCAGTACTTC. Translation gives CSVEFGLGETQYF. V is TRBV29-1 and J is TRBJ2-5; 7 bases are shared with TRBD2. J gave up 4 bases and V 3 bases, and 5 bases lay outside the gene matches. CDR3 length equals 13 residues. Per the germline V gene, CDR1 is SQVTM and CDR2 is ANQGSEA.

This sequence joins TRBV4-1 and TRBJ2-7, with 11 bases lining up with TRBD1. The length of the CDR3 is 14 residues. CDR1 is MGHRA and CDR2 is YSYEKL in the germline V gene. Trimming took 4 bases from V and 4 from J; bases not matched to a gene: 3. In DNA, the CDR3 is TGCGCCAGCAGCCCCGGGACAGGGGGATACGAGCAGTACTTC. The encoded protein is CASSPGTGGYEQYF.

This clone was counted only a few times. This chain connects TRBV5-1 to TRBJ2-1; 13 positions match TRBD2. The germline V gene has CDR1 SGHRS and CDR2 YFSETQ. V lost 4 bases, J lost 0 bases, and 7 bases stayed unmatched. The CDR3 has 18 amino acids. The CDR3 sequence is CASSPGLAGTLSYNEQFF. DNA for the CDR3: TGCGCCAGCAGCCCGGGACTAGCGGGGACCCTCTCCTACAATGAGCAGTTCTTC.

V usage is TRBV2 and J usage is TRBJ2-4, with unresolved D. Germline V CDR1 and CDR2: SNHLY, FYNNEI. Between the trimmed V and J ends, which lost 5 bases and 8 bases, there was a span of 10 bases. This CDR3 has 12 residues. The CDR3 DNA is TGTGCCAGCAGTTCAAACATCGACATTCAGTACTTC. It translates to CASSSNIDIQYF.

This clone was counted a single time. This chain uses TRBV5-1 with TRBJ2-2, with 7 bases lining up with TRBD2. With V trimmed by 1 base and J by 1 base, 4 bases remained unmatched. The CDR3 has 16 amino acids. Germline-derived CDR1 and CDR2 are SGHRS and YFSETQ. Here the CDR3 DNA reads TGCGCCAGCAGCTTGTTGGCTAGCGGGAACACCGGGGAGCTGTTTTTT. As protein: CASSLLASGNTGELFF.

This chain uses TRBV6-5 with TRBJ2-3, with 7 bases fitting TRBD1. Germline V gene data show CDR1 as MNHEY and CDR2 as SVGAGI. V lost 7 bases, J lost 0 bases, and 7 bases stayed unmatched. The CDR3 is made up of 15 amino acids. This chain's CDR3 is CASTLHRGSTDTQYF. CDR3 nucleotide sequence: TGTGCCAGCACCCTCCACAGGGGTAGCACAGATACGCAGTATTTT.

The chain combines TRBV5-4 with TRBJ2-7; 12 nucleotides align to TRBD2. CDR3 size: 14 residues. With 7 bases clipped from V and 6 bases from J, the junction kept 8 bases outside the gene matches. Germline V gives CDR1 SGHNT, CDR2 YYREEE (reference sequence). The CDR3 spells CASGLLAGGGEQYF. CDR3 coding DNA: TGTGCCAGCGGACTACTAGCGGGGGGCGGCGAGCAGTACTTC.

This clone was found a few times. This sequence joins TRBV28 and TRBJ1-5, with no clear D. V was pared by 2 bases and J by 4 bases, with 9 bases between. There are 14 residues in the CDR3. The germline V gene encodes CDR1 MDHEN and CDR2 SYDVKM. The CDR3 reads CASSLRRRNQPQHF. The DNA of the CDR3 is TGTGCCAGCAGTTTACGGCGGAGGAATCAGCCCCAGCATTTT.

The gene calls are TRBV30 and TRBJ1-2, with 8 bases fitting TRBD1. V lost 2 bases and J lost 1; bases outside the gene matches: 6. The V gene's germline CDR1 is GTSNPN and CDR2 SVGIG (reference sequence). This CDR3 contains 15 residues. CDR3 region: CAWSQTGGSNYGYTF. The CDR3 DNA reads TGTGCCTGGAGTCAAACAGGGGGAAGTAACTATGGCTACACCTTC.

This clone was picked up a small number of times. The V call is TRBV4-2, the J call TRBJ2-7; D is perhaps TRBD2 (6 bases). CDR1 and CDR2 (germline): LGHNA, YNFKEQ. This CDR3 comprises 14 residues. Trimming pared 1 base from V and 1 base from J, leaving 8 bases between. CDR3 DNA: TGTGCCAGCAGCCAAGGCGGGGAGTCCTACGAGCAGTACTTC. Amino acids: CASSQGGESYEQYF.

J is TRBJ1-6 and V is TRBV14; D is unclear. Germline V gene lookup returns CDR1 SGHDN and CDR2 FVKESK. V shed 4 bases and J shed 9 bases, with 16 bases lying between them. The length of the CDR3 is 15 residues. As DNA, the CDR3 is TGTGCCAGCAGCCGAGGGAACTCAGGAGGTTCACCCCTCCACTTT. Protein sequence: CASSRGNSGGSPLHF. The full variable domain, completed using reference TRBV14 and TRBJ1-6, is EAGVTQFPSHSVIEKGQTVTLRCDPISGHDNLYWYRRVMGKEIKFLLHFVKESKQDESGMPNNRFLAERTGGTYSTLKVQPAELEDSGVYFCASSRGNSGGSPLHFGNGTRLTVT.

This clone occurred once. The CDR3 spells CASGLPPWDRGLTEAFF. The CDR3 DNA sequence: TGTGCTAGTGGTTTGCCCCCCTGGGACAGGGGGCTTACTGAAGCTTTCTTT. This chain uses TRBV12-5 with TRBJ1-1; 12 positions match TRBD1. The CDR3 is made up of 17 amino acids. Germline V CDR1 and CDR2: LGHNT, FRNRAP. V lost 2 bases to trimming and J lost 5 bases; unmatched junction nucleotides: 9.

The V call is TRBV29-1, the J call TRBJ2-1; 14 positions agree with TRBD2. In germline, CDR1 is SQVTM, CDR2 ANQGSEA. This CDR3 comprises 17 residues. V shed 7 bases and J 4 bases; nucleotides not matched to a gene: 12. This chain's CDR3 is CSARLTSGRAGYNEQFF. CDR3 in DNA: TGCAGCGCTAGGTTGACTAGCGGGAGGGCCGGATACAATGAGCAGTTCTTC.

CDR3 sequence reads: CASSLATGSYEQYF. In DNA, the CDR3 is TGCGCCAGCAGCTTGGCGACAGGGTCCTACGAGCAGTACTTC. The chain joins TRBV5-1 to TRBJ2-7, with 7 nucleotides matching TRBD1. Trimming took 0 bases from V and 1 from J; bases not matched to a gene: 1. The CDR3 is 14 amino acids. The germline CDR1 and CDR2 sequences are SGHRS and YFSETQ.

J is TRBJ2-7 and V is TRBV9, with TRBD2 matching 13 bases. V was pared by 4 bases and J by 3 bases, with 7 bases of the junction left unmatched. Germline CDR1 is SGDLS and CDR2 is YYNGEE. The CDR3 covers 16 residues. The CDR3 region is CASSPGTSGTLYEQYF. DNA for the CDR3: TGTGCCAGCAGCCCAGGGACTAGCGGGACCCTCTACGAGCAGTACTTC.

This clone was recorded only once. This chain connects TRBV27 to TRBJ2-7; D possibly corresponds to TRBD1 (5 bases). Trimming cost V 4 bases and J 5 bases, with 21 bases left between them. The CDR3 is 16 residues long. CDR1 is MNHEY and CDR2 is SMNVEV in the germline V gene (reference sequence). In DNA, the CDR3 is TGTGCCAGCAGTTCAAGGTGGGGCAAAAGTATTCACGAGCAGTACTTC. Its translation is CASSSRWGKSIHEQYF.

This clone occurred a few times. This chain connects TRBV7-2 to TRBJ2-1; 10 bases are a match to TRBD2. V lost 2 bases and J lost 14; bases outside the gene matches: 6. CDR3 size: 13 residues. CDR1 and CDR2 from the germline V gene are SGHTA and FQGNSA. The CDR3 spells CASSLNKREGEFF. The CDR3 nucleotides read TGTGCCAGCAGCTTAAATAAGCGGGAGGGGGAGTTCTTC.

The chain recombines TRBV2 with TRBJ2-3; 7 bases fit TRBD2. The CDR3 is 15 amino acids. J lost 6 bases, V lost 4 bases, and 10 bases had no gene match. The germline gives CDR1 SNHLY, CDR2 FYNNEI. Here the CDR3 DNA reads TGTGCCAGCAGTGGCGGACTAGGCTACCGTGATACGCAGTATTTT. Amino acids: CASSGGLGYRDTQYF.

V and J are TRBV5-6 and TRBJ2-5, with TRBD1 matching over 9 bases. This CDR3 is 16 amino acids long. Germline CDR1 and CDR2: SGHDT and YYEEEE. With 3 bases clipped from V and 5 bases from J, the junction kept 11 bases outside the gene matches. As DNA, the CDR3 is TGTGCCAGCAGCTCTGCGGGCGGGACAGGGACCGAGACCCAGTACTTC. As protein: CASSSAGGTGTETQYF.

This clone was seen a single time. The chain joins TRBV28 to TRBJ1-1; D uncertain. V gave up 4 bases and J gave up 1 base, with 10 bases separating them. The V gene's germline CDR1 is MDHEN and CDR2 SYDVKM. The CDR3 has 14 amino acids. CDR3 residues: CASSWGAGNTEAFF. As DNA, the CDR3 is TGTGCCAGCAGTTGGGGAGCGGGGAACACTGAAGCTTTCTTT.

The rearrangement uses TRBV5-1 and TRBJ2-3; 7 bases are a match to TRBD2. The CDR3 loop spans 17 amino acids. Trimming cost V 3 bases and J 6 bases; bases outside gene matches: 16. CDR1 is SGHRS, CDR2 YFSETQ, per germline. CDR3 loop: CASSYYGPSGAKDTQYF. DNA for the CDR3: TGCGCCAGCAGCTACTATGGTCCTAGCGGAGCCAAGGATACGCAGTATTTT.

This clone was seen a single time. The sample has other DNA sequences that encode this CDR3 too. The chain recombines TRBV19 with TRBJ1-1; D may be TRBD1 (5 bases). Germline V lookup: CDR1 LNHDA, CDR2 SQIVND (reference sequence). The CDR3 contains 14 residues. Deletions cut 5 bases from V and 1 base from J, with 11 bases between. This chain's CDR3 is CASSWGGGNTEAFF. For the CDR3, the DNA is TGTGCCAGTAGTTGGGGCGGGGGGAACACTGAAGCTTTCTTT. Together with reference TRBV19 and TRBJ1-1, the CDR3 gives the full variable domain: DGGITQSPKYLFRKEGQNVTLSCEQNLNHDAMYWYRQDPGQGLRLIYYSQIVNDFQKGDIAEGYSVSREKKESFPLTVTSAQKNPTAFYLCASSWGGGNTEAFFGQGTRLTVV.